The next 26 T cell receptor beta chains were all read from a single sample in a study of radiation and T cells in renal cell carcinoma (TCRdb year 2020). The library was generated by the immunoSEQ multiplex PCR assay. As stored in TCRdb, this immuneACCESS dataset retains in-frame rearrangements with V and J assigned. A fraction of the clones does not appear; measured against another copy, unresolved V genes explain less than half of the discrepancy, and the remainder lacks a known reason. The sample table holds roughly 58,000 clones, of which about 74% were seen once. The biggest ten clones account for about 6.4% of the sample. The time point label, as the study defines it: blood 4 weeks post-SBRT, at nephrectomy. The treatment or condition label corresponds to: 15 Gy SBRT to primary tumor, nephrectomy 4 weeks later. Sequenced here: blood, sampled from a patient whose treatment included radiotherapy and nephrectomy. These receptor sequences come from a man aged 55 to 70 with renal cell carcinoma.

This clone was detected once. The chain links TRBV7-9 to TRBJ1-4; D remains unclear. The CDR3 has 15 amino acids. V shed 5 bases and J shed 0 bases, with 10 bases lying between them. Looked up from germline, CDR1 is SEHNR and CDR2 is FQNEAQ (reference sequence). CDR3 residues: CASSPNTATNEKLFF. The CDR3 DNA follows: TGTGCCAGCAGCCCAAACACAGCAACTAATGAAAAACTGTTTTTT.

This clone occurred once. V is TRBV7-2 and J is TRBJ2-2; perhaps TRBD2 as D (6 bases). The CDR3 length is 15 residues. The V end lost 3 bases, the J end lost 6 bases, and 14 bases lay between the germline ends. Germline CDR1 SGHTA, CDR2 FQGNSA. CDR3 bases: TGTGCCAGCAGCTTGCAATCCTCGGGGGCCGGGGAGCTGTTTTTT. Protein sequence: CASSLQSSGAGELFF.

This sequence joins TRBV2 and TRBJ2-3; the D gene is possibly TRBD2 (6 bases). Trimming cost V 3 bases and J 2 bases, with 12 bases left between them. Germline V gene sequence: CDR1 SNHLY, CDR2 FYNNEI. The CDR3 is 15 amino acids. The CDR3 nucleotides are TGTGCCAGCAGTGACCTAGCGAAGAACACAGATACGCAGTATTTT. Protein sequence: CASSDLAKNTDTQYF.

This sequence joins TRBV4-3 and TRBJ2-1; 9 nucleotides align to TRBD1. This CDR3 has 17 amino acids. Germline-derived CDR1 and CDR2 are LGHNA and YSLEER. J was trimmed by 3 bases and V by 4 bases; bases with no gene match: 10. CDR3 DNA: TGCGCCAGCAGCCGTCGACAGGGGGTAGGACTCTACAATGAGCAGTTCTTC. Its translation is CASSRRQGVGLYNEQFF.

This chain's CDR3 is CASSLAPVSGVQETQYF. The CDR3 DNA is TGCGCCAGCAGCTTGGCGCCGGTGTCGGGAGTGCAAGAGACCCAGTACTTC. The V gene is TRBV5-1, the J gene TRBJ2-5, with D maybe TRBD2 (6 bases). Germline CDR1 and CDR2: SGHRS and YFSETQ. This CDR3 is built from 17 residues. Trimming cost V 0 bases and J 2 bases, with 17 bases left between them.

The genes are TRBV2 and TRBJ2-2, with 11 bases identical to TRBD2. CDR3 length equals 15 residues. The ends lost 8 bases at V and 3 bases at J; junction bases unmatched: 5. Germline values: CDR1 SNHLY, CDR2 FYNNEI. DNA of the CDR3: TGTGCCAGCGAAAAACTAGCGGGAGACACCGGGGAGCTGTTTTTT. Encoded protein: CASEKLAGDTGELFF.

This chain connects TRBV7-9 to TRBJ1-4, with D unclear. The V end lost 1 base, the J end lost 4 bases, and 10 bases lay between the germline ends. CDR3 length equals 15 residues. Germline V lookup: CDR1 SEHNR, CDR2 FQNEAQ (reference sequence). The CDR3 is CASSLGAANNEKLFF. In nucleotides, the CDR3 is TGTGCCAGCAGCTTAGGAGCGGCAAATAATGAAAAACTGTTTTTT.

The chain couples TRBV5-1 to TRBJ1-2; 7 nucleotides align to TRBD1. From germline, CDR1 is SGHRS and CDR2 YFSETQ. V shed 4 bases and J 6 bases; nucleotides not matched to a gene: 9. This CDR3 has 14 residues. CDR3 DNA: TGCGCCAGCAGCACGAGACAGGGTATTGATGGCTACACCTTC. Amino acids: CASSTRQGIDGYTF. The complete variable domain, with remaining parts taken from reference TRBV5-1 and TRBJ1-2, reads KAGVTQTPRYLIKTRGQQVTLSCSPISGHRSVSWYQQTPGQGLQFLFEYFSETQRNKGNFPGRFSGRQFSNSRSEMNVSTLELGDSALYLCASSTRQGIDGYTFGSGTRLTVV.

The chain employs TRBV7-9 and TRBJ2-5; 7 bases are a match to TRBD1. Germline V gives CDR1 SEHNR, CDR2 FQNEAQ (reference sequence). The J segment lost 4 bases and the V segment lost 1 base, leaving 0 bases of the junction unmatched. This CDR3 is 13 amino acids long. This chain's CDR3 is CASSLGQGETQYF. CDR3 DNA: TGTGCCAGCAGCTTAGGACAGGGAGAGACCCAGTACTTC.

The chain joins TRBV19 to TRBJ2-1, with 11 bases matching TRBD2. V shed 8 bases, J shed 7 bases, and the junction held 4 bases outside the gene matches. Germline V gene lookup returns CDR1 LNHDA and CDR2 SQIVND (reference sequence). The CDR3 spans 13 residues. DNA for the CDR3: TGTGCCAGTGGGACTAGCGGTAGGAATGAGCAGTTCTTC. Protein product: CASGTSGRNEQFF. Looking up the rest from reference TRBV19 and TRBJ2-1 gives the full variable domain: DGGITQSPKYLFRKEGQNVTLSCEQNLNHDAMYWYRQDPGQGLRLIYYSQIVNDFQKGDIAEGYSVSREKKESFPLTVTSAQKNPTAFYLCASGTSGRNEQFFGPGTRLTVL.

The chain recombines TRBV5-1 with TRBJ1-3; 8 bases match TRBD1. Trimming took 5 bases from V and 7 from J; bases not matched to a gene: 8. Germline V gene lookup returns CDR1 SGHRS and CDR2 YFSETQ. This CDR3 comprises 14 residues. The CDR3 reads CASSKTGASNTIYF. CDR3 bases: TGCGCCAGCAGTAAGACAGGGGCCTCGAACACCATATATTTT.

The V and J genes are TRBV20-1 and TRBJ2-7; D uncertain. Per germline, CDR1 DFQATT and CDR2 SNEGSKA (reference sequence). V lost 3 bases and J 4 bases, leaving 7 bases between the germline ends. The length of the CDR3 is 11 residues. CDR3 DNA sequence: TGCAGTGCTAGCCTCGGATACGAGCAGTACTTC. Residues: CSASLGYEQYF.

This clone occurred once. The J gene is TRBJ2-2, the V gene TRBV9, with no clear D. This CDR3 comprises 17 residues. With 1 base removed from V and 0 bases from J, the gap between germline ends came to 13 bases. The germline gives CDR1 SGDLS, CDR2 YYNGEE. CDR3 bases: TGTGCCAGCAGCGTACCGGTGTCAGCCCCGAACACCGGGGAGCTGTTTTTT. Translated, it gives CASSVPVSAPNTGELFF.

This clone has just a few counts. The J gene is TRBJ2-7, the V gene TRBV6-5; D call uncertain. V was clipped by 5 bases and J by 4 bases, with 9 bases between them. The germline V gene encodes CDR1 MNHEY and CDR2 SVGAGI. This CDR3 contains 12 residues. CDR3 DNA sequence: TGTGCCAGCAGTCCGGACGGATACGAGCAGTACGTC. Translation gives CASSPDGYEQYV.

CDR3 in DNA: TGTGCCAGCAGCTTCAGGACAGGTGCCGGGGAGACCCAGTACTTC. Protein product: CASSFRTGAGETQYF. The chain combines TRBV11-3 with TRBJ2-5; TRBD1 aligns across 7 bases. With V trimmed by 3 bases and J by 5 bases, 9 bases remained unmatched. This CDR3 has 15 residues. The germline CDR1 and CDR2 sequences are SGHNT and YENEEA.

The chain employs TRBV7-3 and TRBJ2-1; 7 bases agree with TRBD2. The CDR3 runs 16 residues. Losses at the gene ends were 2 bases for V and 8 bases for J; bases not matched to a gene: 12. The germline V gene has CDR1 SGHTA and CDR2 FQGTGA. The CDR3 sequence: CASSLVRASGRDEQFF. The CDR3 region has the DNA TGTGCCAGCAGCTTAGTCCGGGCCTCAGGGAGGGATGAGCAGTTCTTC.

This clone was picked up one time. J is TRBJ2-5 and V is TRBV14; D is unresolved. This CDR3 has 14 residues. Germline CDR1 SGHDN, CDR2 FVKESK. Trimming shortened V by 7 bases and J by 1 base, and 13 bases separated the two germline ends. The chain's CDR3 is CASNRQGAQETQYF. The CDR3 region has the DNA TGTGCCAGCAACCGTCAAGGAGCCCAAGAGACCCAGTACTTC.

V gene TRBV10-2 combines with J gene TRBJ2-7; D uncertain. From germline, CDR1 is WSHSY and CDR2 SAAADI. Trimming took off 4 bases at V and 5 bases at J, with 9 bases between the two ends. The CDR3 sequence is 12 residues long. CDR3 bases: TGCGCCAGCAGTGTTTCAGGAGACGAGCAGTACGTC. Protein product: CASSVSGDEQYV.

This sequence joins TRBV9 and TRBJ1-1, with 7 bases identical to TRBD1. Germline loops: CDR1 SGDLS, CDR2 YYNGEE. This CDR3 has 14 residues. Unmatched junction bases numbered 8, after V lost 4 bases and J lost 5 bases. CDR3 DNA sequence: TGTGCCAGCAGCCCTCTACCGGGACAGACTGAAGCTTTCTTT. Protein: CASSPLPGQTEAFF.

This clone was found once. V is TRBV11-2 and J is TRBJ1-3; D remains unclear. There are 17 residues in the CDR3. The germline CDR1 and CDR2 sequences are SGHAT and FQNNGV. V was pared by 1 base and J by 3 bases, with 16 bases between. DNA for the CDR3: TGTGCCAGCAGCTTAGCACGTATTAGGGAAGGTGGAAACACCATATATTTT. It codes for CASSLARIREGGNTIYF. The full variable domain, rest sourced from reference TRBV11-2 and TRBJ1-3, is EAGVAQSPRYKIIEKRQSVAFWCNPISGHATLYWYQQILGQGPKLLIQFQNNGVVDDSQLPKDRFSAERLKGVDSTLKIQPAKLEDSAVYLCASSLARIREGGNTIYFGEGSWLTVV.

The chain couples TRBV2 to TRBJ1-1; D perhaps matches TRBD1 (6 bases). V was clipped by 6 bases and J by 0 bases, with 14 bases between them. From germline, CDR1 is SNHLY and CDR2 FYNNEI. This CDR3 is 15 amino acids long. In DNA form, the CDR3 reads TGTGCCAGCAGACACAGGACAGTGCTGAACACTGAAGCTTTCTTT. It specifies CASRHRTVLNTEAFF.

The genes are TRBV13 and TRBJ2-5, with 10 bases matching TRBD2. CDR1 is PRHDT and CDR2 is FYEKMQ in the germline V gene (reference sequence). The V and J ends lost 3 bases and 5 bases, in that order; junction bases with no gene match: 9. The CDR3 has 16 amino acids. As DNA, the CDR3 is TGTGCCAGCAGCTTGCTATCGCTAGCGGGGGTGGAGACCCAGTACTTC. This gives the protein CASSLLSLAGVETQYF.

As regards this clone: The junction departs from the called germline gene at one end, perhaps through a read error. Other DNA sequences within the sample encode an identical CDR3. The chain is built from TRBV14 and TRBJ1-5; no clear D gene. The CDR3 runs 17 residues. Looked up from germline, CDR1 is SGHDN and CDR2 is FVKESK. The chain's CDR3 is CASSQVKYPMGNQPQHF. CDR3 coding DNA: TGCGCCAGCAGCCAAGTAAAGTACCCCATGGGCAATCAGCCCCAGCATTTT.

This sequence joins TRBV10-2 and TRBJ2-5; 10 positions match TRBD2. After removal of 6 bases from V and 5 bases from J, the junction contained 6 bases not matched to a gene. CDR3 size: 14 residues. Germline CDR1 is WSHSY and CDR2 is SAAADI. CDR3 bases: TGCGCCAGCAGACAGCGGGAGGGTCCGGAGACCCAGTACTTC. This sequence encodes CASRQREGPETQYF.

The chain is built from TRBV7-9 and TRBJ2-3; D call uncertain. From germline, CDR1 is SEHNR and CDR2 FQNEAQ (reference sequence). CDR3 length: 15 residues. V lost 0 bases, J lost 0 bases, and 7 bases lay in between. CDR3 loop: CASSLALDSTDTQYF. In nucleotides, the CDR3 is TGTGCCAGCAGCTTAGCTCTGGATAGCACAGATACGCAGTATTTT.

The chain combines TRBV7-9 with TRBJ2-2, with 14 bases matching TRBD2. The germline V gene has CDR1 SEHNR and CDR2 FQNEAQ (reference sequence). The CDR3 extends over 16 amino acids. The V and J ends lost 8 bases and 5 bases, in that order; junction bases with no gene match: 7. CDR3 protein: CASEGLAGGLTGELFF. The CDR3 coding sequence is TGTGCCAGCGAAGGACTAGCGGGGGGACTAACCGGGGAGCTGTTTTTT.